The next 29 T cell receptor beta chains were all read from a single sample in a study of human T cells and chemical hapten exposure. The sample's time point: pre-sensitization, week 0. Treatment meaning: therapeutic diphenylcyclopropenone sensitization with weekly scalp DPC. TCRdb re-called the RACE reads with MiXCR, one entry per CDR3 protein. The sample carries 200,000 to 300,000 distinct CDR3 sequences, 7.5% to 9% recorded once. The sequencing used whole blood, collected in connection with sensitization to the hapten diphenylcyclopropenone (DPC). All receptors come from a woman between 40 and 55 years old with alopecia areata. Some clones in this sample may be carry-over from other donors' samples.

This clonotype was detected many times. The chain is built from TRBV11-1 and TRBJ2-2; no reliable D call. Germline values: CDR1 SGHAT, CDR2 FQDESV (reference sequence). There are 13 residues in the CDR3. V was trimmed by 5 bases and J by 5 bases, leaving 9 bases between them. The CDR3 bases are TGTGCCAGCAGCACAACCCAGACCGGGGAGCTGTTTTTT. It specifies CASSTTQTGELFF.

The rearrangement joins TRBV4-2 to TRBJ1-6; TRBD1 agrees at 9 bases. Trimming cost V 1 base and J 7 bases; bases outside gene matches: 11. CDR3 size: 18 residues. Looked up from germline, CDR1 is LGHNA and CDR2 is YNFKEQ. The CDR3 region is CASSQGHPGQGSNSPLHF. In nucleotides, the CDR3 is TGTGCCAGCAGCCAAGGTCATCCGGGACAGGGTTCGAATTCACCCCTCCACTTT.

This clonotype was observed many times. The V and J genes are TRBV11-2 and TRBJ2-1; 8 bases agree with TRBD2. Germline loops: CDR1 SGHAT, CDR2 FQNNGV. The CDR3 has 16 amino acids. V was clipped by 5 bases and J by 1 base; unmatched bases: 7. In DNA form, the CDR3 reads TGTGCCAGCAGCCCGGGAGGGGCCCGTTCCTACAATGAGCAGTTCTTC. Residues: CASSPGGARSYNEQFF.

The CDR3 protein is CASSQVSGRASYNEQFF. The CDR3 coding sequence is TGCGCCAGCAGCCAGGTCAGCGGGAGGGCCTCCTACAATGAGCAGTTCTTC. The chain has TRBV5-1 and TRBJ2-1; 10 bases agree with TRBD2. The length of the CDR3 is 17 residues. Trimming took 4 bases from V and 0 from J; bases not matched to a gene: 7. CDR1 and CDR2 from the germline V gene are SGHRS and YFSETQ.

This clonotype was detected a few times. V and J are TRBV5-1 and TRBJ2-1; D unclear. This CDR3 region has 15 residues. Germline V gene data show CDR1 as SGHRS and CDR2 as YFSETQ. V gave up 1 base and J gave up 0 bases, with 8 bases separating them. In nucleotides, the CDR3 is TGCGCCAGCAGCTTGATCCCTAGCTCCTACAATGAGCAGTTCTTC. Protein sequence: CASSLIPSSYNEQFF.

This sequence joins TRBV9 and TRBJ2-7; D gene uncertain. Looked up from germline, CDR1 is SGDLS and CDR2 is YYNGEE. Trimming cost V 0 bases and J 2 bases, with 12 bases left between them. The CDR3 totals 15 residues. The CDR3 loop is CASSVGPGPTYEQYF. CDR3 coding DNA: TGTGCCAGCAGCGTAGGTCCCGGGCCGACCTACGAGCAGTACTTC. Supplemented by reference TRBV9 and TRBJ2-7, the full variable domain reads DSGVTQTPKHLITATGQRVTLRCSPRSGDLSVYWYQQSLDQGLQFLIQYYNGEERAKGNILERFSAQQFPDLHSELNLSSLELGDSALYFCASSVGPGPTYEQYFGPGTRLTVT.

Only a few counts were recorded for this clonotype. This chain uses TRBV12-3 or TRBV12-4 with TRBJ1-1; 8 bases align to TRBD1. V lost 6 bases, J lost 3 bases, and 6 bases stayed unmatched. This CDR3 contains 14 residues. The CDR3 region is CASSRQGLDTEAFF. CDR3 sequence (DNA): TGTGCCAGCAGCAGACAGGGGTTGGACACTGAAGCTTTCTTT.

V is TRBV28 and J is TRBJ1-5; D possibly corresponds to TRBD1 (6 bases). CDR1 and CDR2 from the germline V gene are MDHEN and SYDVKM. The CDR3 sequence is 13 residues long. V lost 7 bases to trimming and J lost 7 bases, with 14 bases between them. The CDR3 DNA follows: TGTGCCAGCAACGTACAGGGCTGGCAGCCCCAGCATTTT. Encoded protein: CASNVQGWQPQHF.

This clonotype was picked up a small number of times. The V gene is TRBV27, the J gene TRBJ1-1; the D gene is possibly TRBD1 (6 bases). V lost 6 bases and J lost 2, with 13 bases in between. The CDR3 contains 14 residues. CDR1 MNHEY and CDR2 SMNVEV come from the germline V gene (reference sequence). The CDR3 reads CASRPWTANTEAFF. The CDR3 DNA is TGTGCCAGCAGGCCCTGGACAGCAAACACTGAAGCTTTCTTT.

This clonotype was detected ten times or more. The rearrangement joins TRBV4-2 to TRBJ1-1; TRBD1 might be the D (5 bases). The ends were cut back, 0 bases at V and 1 base at J, with 9 bases in the middle. This CDR3 is 15 amino acids long. Germline lookup yields CDR1 LGHNA and CDR2 YNFKEQ. CDR3 residues: CASSQDGGGNTEAFF. The CDR3, as DNA: TGTGCCAGCAGCCAAGATGGGGGAGGGAACACTGAAGCTTTCTTT.

This clonotype was seen many times. The chain uses TRBV7-6 and TRBJ2-7; 11 bases are a match to TRBD2. The junction had 15 bases not matched to a gene; V was cut back by 6 bases and J by 5 bases. Germline-derived CDR1 and CDR2 are SGHVS and FNYEAQ. The CDR3 sequence is 17 residues long. CDR3 residues: CASSPAGATSGINEQYF. The DNA of the CDR3 is TGTGCCAGCAGTCCCGCGGGAGCGACTAGCGGGATCAACGAGCAGTACTTC. Together with reference TRBV7-6 and TRBJ2-7, the CDR3 gives the full variable domain: GAGVSQSPRYKVTKRGQDVALRCDPISGHVSLYWYRQALGQGPEFLTYFNYEAQQDKSGLPNDRFSAERPEGSISTLTIQRTEQRDSAMYRCASSPAGATSGINEQYFGPGTRLTVT.

The chain has TRBV6-1 and TRBJ1-1; 7 bases fit TRBD1. J was trimmed by 1 base and V by 6 bases; bases with no gene match: 8. This CDR3 contains 15 residues. CDR1 is MNHNS, CDR2 SASEGT, per germline. This CDR3 is CASRDLYRGNTEAFF. In DNA, the CDR3 is TGTGCCAGCAGAGATTTATACAGGGGGAACACTGAAGCTTTCTTT.

A few counts support this clonotype. The chain carries TRBV7-9 and TRBJ2-1, with 10 bases fitting TRBD1. Germline CDR1 is SEHNR and CDR2 is FQNEAQ (reference sequence). This CDR3 has 16 residues. With V trimmed by 2 bases and J by 2 bases, 3 bases remained unmatched. CDR3: CASSLNGQGAYNEQFF. The CDR3, as DNA: TGTGCCAGCAGCTTAAATGGACAGGGGGCCTACAATGAGCAGTTCTTC.

There are a few counts of this clonotype. J is TRBJ2-3 and V is TRBV20-1, with 12 bases that match TRBD2. Germline trimming cut 3 bases from V and 4 bases from J; bases unmatched to any gene: 5. The CDR3 consists of 15 residues. From germline, CDR1 is DFQATT and CDR2 SNEGSKA (reference sequence). The CDR3 region is CSASRLAGVSDTQYF. CDR3 DNA: TGCAGTGCTAGCCGACTAGCGGGAGTTTCAGATACGCAGTATTTT.

V is TRBV27 and J is TRBJ1-1, with TRBD1 matching over 8 bases. CDR3 length equals 15 residues. Germline-derived CDR1 and CDR2 are MNHEY and SMNVEV (reference sequence). The V gene end was trimmed by 5 bases and the J gene end by 1 base; junction bases not matched to a gene: 6. CDR3 sequence (DNA): TGTGCCAGCAGTCCGCGGGGACAGGCGAACACTGAAGCTTTCTTT. Translation gives CASSPRGQANTEAFF.

The rearrangement uses TRBV19 and TRBJ2-5; TRBD1 matches 7 bases. CDR1 and CDR2 (germline): LNHDA, SQIVND (reference sequence). This CDR3 is built from 15 residues. With 1 base clipped from V and 0 bases from J, the junction kept 2 bases outside the gene matches. The DNA of the CDR3 is TGTGCCAGTAGTATAGGGGACAGTAACCAAGAGACCCAGTACTTC. The encoded protein is CASSIGDSNQETQYF.

This clonotype has just a few counts. This chain joins TRBV4-1 and TRBJ2-3; 7 nucleotides agree with TRBD2. V lost 0 bases to trimming and J lost 3 bases; unmatched junction nucleotides: 12. The CDR3 runs to 18 residues. The germline V gene encodes CDR1 MGHRA and CDR2 YSYEKL. The CDR3 reads CASSQEGGYSVRTDTQYF. In DNA form, the CDR3 reads TGCGCCAGCAGCCAAGAGGGAGGGTACTCGGTTCGAACAGATACGCAGTATTTT.

In its sample, this clonotype was seen a few times. CDR3 nucleotides: TGCGCCAGCAGCCAAGCAGTGGTAGGGCTTAATGAAAAACTGTTTTTT. Its protein is CASSQAVVGLNEKLFF. The genes are TRBV4-3 and TRBJ1-4; no clear D. Germline V gives CDR1 LGHNA, CDR2 YSLEER. Trimming stripped 1 base from V and 4 bases from J, with 13 bases between. The CDR3 runs 16 residues.

V is TRBV7-2 and J is TRBJ2-3; 9 bases fit TRBD2. This CDR3 has 14 residues. V lost 7 bases and J lost 6; bases outside the gene matches: 8. Germline V gene lookup returns CDR1 SGHTA and CDR2 FQGNSA. CDR3 amino acids: CASKRSGGRDTQYF. For the CDR3, the DNA is TGTGCCAGCAAAAGGAGCGGGGGGAGGGATACGCAGTATTTT.

This clonotype was observed a handful of times. This chain links TRBV7-2 with TRBJ1-2; the D is unclear. The V gene lost 3 bases and the J gene lost 1 base, with 9 bases spanning the gap. CDR1 and CDR2 from the germline V gene are SGHTA and FQGNSA. The CDR3 spans 14 residues. The CDR3 region has the DNA TGTGCCAGCAGCTTTGACTCCTTTAACTATGGCTACACCTTC. Translation gives CASSFDSFNYGYTF.

The chain carries TRBV29-1 and TRBJ1-1; 8 nucleotides match TRBD1. This CDR3 comprises 13 residues. J gave up 0 bases and V 6 bases, and 3 bases lay outside the gene matches. CDR1 is SQVTM and CDR2 is ANQGSEA in the germline V gene. The CDR3 nucleotides are TGCAGCGTGGCAGGGGGCCTGAACACTGAAGCTTTCTTT. Protein product: CSVAGGLNTEAFF.

The genes are TRBV5-1 and TRBJ1-4; tentative D call: TRBD1 (5 bases). The CDR3 loop spans 14 amino acids. Germline V gene sequence: CDR1 SGHRS, CDR2 YFSETQ. Trimming took off 6 bases at V and 6 bases at J, with 15 bases between the two ends. Here the CDR3 reads CASKPGSRDEKLFF. The CDR3 nucleotides read TGCGCCAGCAAACCAGGGTCGAGGGATGAAAAACTGTTTTTT.

This chain uses TRBV28 with TRBJ2-3, with 8 bases lining up with TRBD1. The germline V gene has CDR1 MDHEN and CDR2 SYDVKM. The CDR3 has 17 amino acids. V gave up 3 bases and J gave up 1 base; unmatched junction bases: 9. The CDR3 DNA is TGTGCCAGCAGTTTTCTCCGGACAGGGATGGGCACAGATACGCAGTATTTT. Amino acid sequence: CASSFLRTGMGTDTQYF.

The chain links TRBV29-1 to TRBJ1-4; D is undetermined. The CDR3 contains 12 residues. The V end lost 7 bases, the J end lost 3 bases, and 9 bases lay between the germline ends. Germline loops: CDR1 SQVTM, CDR2 ANQGSEA. CDR3 in amino acids: CSAGGSNEKLFF. The CDR3 nucleotides are TGCAGCGCGGGAGGCTCTAATGAAAAACTGTTTTTT.

This CDR3 is CSADRGLGTDTQYF. The CDR3 nucleotides read TGCAGTGCCGACAGGGGGCTGGGGACAGATACGCAGTATTTT. V gene TRBV20-1 combines with J gene TRBJ2-3; the match to TRBD1 covers 10 bases. There are 14 residues in the CDR3. The junction had 6 bases not matched to a gene; V was cut back by 6 bases and J by 3 bases. Germline-derived CDR1 and CDR2 are DFQATT and SNEGSKA (reference sequence).

About this clonotype: An end of the junction differs from the germline gene, which may be a read error. The DNA of the CDR3 is TGTGTCAGCAGCAAACACAGCGCAGAGAACACCGGGGAGCTGTTTTTT. Amino acid sequence: CVSSKHSAENTGELFF. J is TRBJ2-2 and V is TRBV7-6; D call uncertain. The germline gives CDR1 SGHVS, CDR2 FNYEAQ. The CDR3 runs 16 residues.

V usage is TRBV7-2 and J usage is TRBJ2-7; 9 bases line up with TRBD1. This CDR3 has 13 amino acids. Germline V gene data show CDR1 as SGHTA and CDR2 as FQGNSA. With V trimmed by 11 bases and J by 4 bases, 9 bases remained unmatched. CDR3 nucleotides: TGTGCCGGGGCGCGGGACAGGGATTACGAGCAGTACTTC. This sequence encodes CAGARDRDYEQYF. Complete variable domain (other parts from reference TRBV7-2 and TRBJ2-7): GAGVSQSPSNKVTEKGKDVELRCDPISGHTALYWYRQSLGQGLEFLIYFQGNSAPDKSGLPSDRFSAERTGGSVSTLTIQRTQQEDSAVYLCAGARDRDYEQYFGPGTRLTVT.

This rearrangement joins TRBV4-1 to TRBJ2-7, with D possibly matching TRBD1 (5 bases). This CDR3 contains 15 residues. Germline V gene sequence: CDR1 MGHRA, CDR2 YSYEKL. The V gene lost 1 base and the J gene lost 2 bases, with 12 bases spanning the gap. This chain's CDR3 is CASSQGKQDTYEQYF. CDR3 in DNA: TGCGCCAGCAGCCAAGGGAAACAGGACACCTACGAGCAGTACTTC.

This clonotype came up a few times. This chain links TRBV28 with TRBJ1-2; 9 nucleotides align to TRBD1. This CDR3 is 16 amino acids long. The germline CDR1 and CDR2 sequences are MDHEN and SYDVKM. Trimming took 8 bases from V and 4 from J; bases not matched to a gene: 14. In DNA, the CDR3 is TGTGCCAGCCAGACCGGGACAGGGCTTGCTGTCTATGGCTACACCTTC. Translated, it gives CASQTGTGLAVYGYTF.